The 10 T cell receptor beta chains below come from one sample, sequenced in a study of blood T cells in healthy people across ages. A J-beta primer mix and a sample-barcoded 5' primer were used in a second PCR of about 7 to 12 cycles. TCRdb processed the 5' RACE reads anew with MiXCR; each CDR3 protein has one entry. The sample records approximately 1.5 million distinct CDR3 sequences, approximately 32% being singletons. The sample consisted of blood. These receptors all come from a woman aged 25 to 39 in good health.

CDR3 sequence reads: CSVGGQEDNQPQHF. DNA of the CDR3: TGCAGCGTGGGGGGACAGGAGGATAATCAGCCCCAGCATTTT. The gene calls are TRBV29-1 and TRBJ1-5, with 8 bases that match TRBD1. J gave up 4 bases and V 6 bases, and 8 bases lay outside the gene matches. CDR1 and CDR2 (germline): SQVTM, ANQGSEA. The CDR3 contains 14 residues.

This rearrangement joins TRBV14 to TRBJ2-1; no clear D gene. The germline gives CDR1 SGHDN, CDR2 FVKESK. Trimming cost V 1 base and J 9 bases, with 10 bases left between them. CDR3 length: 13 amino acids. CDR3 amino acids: CASSQATWSEQFF. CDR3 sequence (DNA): TGTGCCAGCAGCCAAGCTACATGGTCTGAGCAGTTCTTC.

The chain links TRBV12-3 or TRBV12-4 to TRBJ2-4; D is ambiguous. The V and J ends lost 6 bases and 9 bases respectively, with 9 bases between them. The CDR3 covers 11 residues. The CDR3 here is CASRLGGIQYF. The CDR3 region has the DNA TGTGCCAGCAGGCTAGGCGGCATTCAGTACTTC.

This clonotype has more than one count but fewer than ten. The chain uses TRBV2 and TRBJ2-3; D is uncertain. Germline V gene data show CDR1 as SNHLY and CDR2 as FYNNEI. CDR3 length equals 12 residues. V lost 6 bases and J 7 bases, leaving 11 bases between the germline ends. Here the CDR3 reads CASRTVTNTQYF. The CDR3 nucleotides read TGTGCCAGCAGGACCGTCACCAATACGCAGTATTTT.

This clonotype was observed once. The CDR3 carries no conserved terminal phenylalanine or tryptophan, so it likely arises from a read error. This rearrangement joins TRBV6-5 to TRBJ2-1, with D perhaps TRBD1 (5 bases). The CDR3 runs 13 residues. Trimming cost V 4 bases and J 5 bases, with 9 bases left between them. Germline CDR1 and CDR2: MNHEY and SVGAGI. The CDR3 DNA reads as TGTGCCAGCAGTTTATCAGGGAACAATGAGCAGTTCTAC. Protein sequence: CASSLSGNNEQFY.

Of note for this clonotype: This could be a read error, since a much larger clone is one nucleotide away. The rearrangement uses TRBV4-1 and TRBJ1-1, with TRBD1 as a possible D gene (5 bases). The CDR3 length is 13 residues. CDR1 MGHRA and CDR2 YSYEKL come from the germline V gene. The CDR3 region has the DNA TGCGCCAGCGGCCAAGAGGGGAGGACTGAAGCTTTCTTT. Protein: CASGQEGRTEAFF.

In DNA, the CDR3 is TGTGCCAGCAGTGAATCTCTTGGGGCCAACGTCCTGACTTTC. Translating gives CASSESLGANVLTF. This rearrangement joins TRBV25-1 to TRBJ2-6, with D hard to call. V was pared by 1 base and J by 3 bases, with 4 bases between. Germline V CDR1 and CDR2: MGHDK, SYGVNS. The CDR3 has 14 amino acids. Full variable domain (outside the CDR3, taken from reference TRBV25-1 and TRBJ2-6): EADIYQTPRYLVIGTGKKITLECSQTMGHDKMYWYQQDPGMELHLIHYSYGVNSTEKGDLSSESTVSRIRTEHFPLTLESARPSHTSQYLCASSESLGANVLTFGAGSRLTVL.

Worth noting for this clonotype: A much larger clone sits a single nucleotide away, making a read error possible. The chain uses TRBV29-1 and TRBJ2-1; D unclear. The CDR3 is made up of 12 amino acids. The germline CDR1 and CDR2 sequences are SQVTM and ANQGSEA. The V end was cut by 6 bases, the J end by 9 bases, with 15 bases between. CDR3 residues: CSVGPLYGEQFF. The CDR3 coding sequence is TGCAGCGTGGGCCCCCTGTACGGTGAGCAGTTCTTC.

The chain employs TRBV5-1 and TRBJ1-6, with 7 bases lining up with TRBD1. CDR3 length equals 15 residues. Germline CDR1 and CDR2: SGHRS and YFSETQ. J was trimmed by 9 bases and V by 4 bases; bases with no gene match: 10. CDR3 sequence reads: CASSATGVVGSPLHF. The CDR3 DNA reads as TGCGCCAGCAGCGCAACAGGGGTTGTTGGTTCACCCCTCCACTTT.

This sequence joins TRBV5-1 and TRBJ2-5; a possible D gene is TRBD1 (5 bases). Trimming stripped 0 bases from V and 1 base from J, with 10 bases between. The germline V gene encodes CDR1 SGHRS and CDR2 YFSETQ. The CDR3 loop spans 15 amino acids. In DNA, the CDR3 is TGCGCCAGCAGCTTGGACCCAGGGCCCCAAGAGACCCAGTACTTC. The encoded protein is CASSLDPGPQETQYF. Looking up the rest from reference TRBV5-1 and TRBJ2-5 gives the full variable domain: KAGVTQTPRYLIKTRGQQVTLSCSPISGHRSVSWYQQTPGQGLQFLFEYFSETQRNKGNFPGRFSGRQFSNSRSEMNVSTLELGDSALYLCASSLDPGPQETQYFGPGTRLLVL.